The clone carrying this T cell receptor beta chain was seen many times. Its antigen is not identified. Amplified regions were TCR beta CDR3 sequences from RNA transcripts. During a first-round RT-PCR of the TCR CDR3, the HTBI primer set was used. From the multiplex PCR reads, TCRdb called clonotypes with MiXCR, one entry per CDR3 protein. This table holds 300,000 or so distinct CDR3 sequences, under 25% found once. This sample is part of a study of T cells in Graves' hyperthyroidism and ophthalmopathy. Study-level points and caveats: Most clonotypes expanded in the thyroid (above 0.001) were also present in blood.

The CDR3 totals 13 residues. Germline lookup yields CDR1 MDHEN and CDR2 SYDVKM. V gave up 9 bases and J gave up 9 bases; unmatched junction bases: 7. The source of this sequence is a woman aged 45-60 years with Graves' hyperthyroidism. The sample was blood. This chain connects TRBV28 to TRBJ1-6, with 8 bases identical to TRBD1. The CDR3 DNA reads TGTGCCAGTAGTGAGACAGGGGTTTCACCCCTCCACTTT. This gives the protein CASSETGVSPLHF.